The 32 T cell receptor beta chains below were found in one sample sequenced in a study of T-cell reconstitution after alpha-beta-depleted transplantation in children. As it was prepared, the TCRbeta library received unique molecular identifiers. TCRdb re-called the PCR reads through MiXCR, storing one row per CDR3 protein. The sample contains 500,000 or so distinct CDR3 sequences, approximately 29% of which appear only once. Sequencing was performed on PBMCs from the stem cell graft donor, taken from the stem cell graft. These receptors were taken from a human donor who donated a stem cell graft to a child with aplastic anemia.

The gene calls are TRBV5-1 and TRBJ1-1; TRBD1 agrees at 8 bases. Trimming took 4 bases from V and 1 from J; bases not matched to a gene: 3. The CDR3 spans 14 residues. The germline gives CDR1 SGHRS, CDR2 YFSETQ. In nucleotides, the CDR3 is TGCGCCAGCAGCAGGACAGGGAAGAACACTGAAGCTTTCTTT. Translating it yields CASSRTGKNTEAFF. Full variable domain (missing parts from reference TRBV5-1 and TRBJ1-1): KAGVTQTPRYLIKTRGQQVTLSCSPISGHRSVSWYQQTPGQGLQFLFEYFSETQRNKGNFPGRFSGRQFSNSRSEMNVSTLELGDSALYLCASSRTGKNTEAFFGQGTRLTVV.

This rearrangement joins TRBV6-5 to TRBJ1-2, with D tentatively TRBD1 (5 bases). The V end lost 0 bases, the J end lost 6 bases, and 14 bases lay between the germline ends. Germline CDR1 reads MNHEY; CDR2 reads SVGAGI. The CDR3 is 15 residues long. The CDR3 bases are TGTGCCAGCAGTTACTCATTGGGGGGAGGAGATGGCTACACCTTC. It codes for CASSYSLGGGDGYTF.

This clonotype was counted only a few times. This chain joins TRBV5-6 and TRBJ2-4; D uncertain. The CDR3 is 15 amino acids. Per the germline V gene, CDR1 is SGHDT and CDR2 is YYEEEE. V lost 5 bases and J lost 1, with 13 bases in between. CDR3 DNA: TGTGCCAGCAGTATGGTTATTTGGGCCAAAAACATTCAGTACTTC. Encoded protein: CASSMVIWAKNIQYF.

The rearrangement joins TRBV9 to TRBJ1-1, with D unresolved. The germline V gene encodes CDR1 SGDLS and CDR2 YYNGEE. This CDR3 has 15 residues. Trimming removed 4 bases at V and 5 bases at J, with 18 bases between. The CDR3 nucleotides read TGTGCCAGCAGCCCCACCGAAGGAGCGGGTACTGAAGCTTTCTTT. This encodes CASSPTEGAGTEAFF.

The V call is TRBV5-1, the J call TRBJ2-1; weak D call: TRBD2 (6 bases). The CDR3 runs 17 residues. Trimming took 0 bases from V and 7 from J, leaving 20 bases between them. Germline lookup yields CDR1 SGHRS and CDR2 YFSETQ. This chain's CDR3 is CASSLAVIAVPGNEQFF. The CDR3 nucleotides are TGCGCCAGCAGCTTGGCCGTGATAGCGGTCCCAGGGAATGAGCAGTTCTTC.

The DNA of the CDR3 is TGTGCCTGGAGTGCCGGGACATGGTCCTACGAGCAGTACTTC. It translates to CAWSAGTWSYEQYF. The chain is built from TRBV30 and TRBJ2-7, with a weak D call TRBD1 (6 bases). The V end lost 1 base, the J end lost 1 base, and 11 bases lay between the germline ends. The CDR3 contains 14 residues. Germline lookup yields CDR1 GTSNPN and CDR2 SVGIG (reference sequence).

This chain joins TRBV7-9 and TRBJ1-4; a possible D gene is TRBD1 (6 bases). CDR3 length: 14 amino acids. Trimming removed 8 bases at V and 7 bases at J, with 17 bases between. In germline, CDR1 is SEHNR, CDR2 FQNEAQ (reference sequence). The CDR3 DNA reads TGTGCCAGCGGAGAGGGCAGGGGAGGTGAAAAACTGTTTTTT. Translation gives CASGEGRGGEKLFF.

This clonotype has a handful of counts. The chain employs TRBV5-1 and TRBJ2-2; 7 bases are shared with TRBD1. Germline V gene lookup returns CDR1 SGHRS and CDR2 YFSETQ. The CDR3 is made up of 15 amino acids. Trimming at V came to 2 bases and at J to 0 bases, leaving 1 base not matched to a gene. The CDR3 spells CASSLDRANTGELFF. The CDR3 DNA sequence: TGCGCCAGCAGCTTAGACAGGGCGAACACCGGGGAGCTGTTTTTT.

This clonotype was counted many times. This chain connects TRBV5-1 to TRBJ2-1; 10 bases line up with TRBD2. Germline trimming cut 5 bases from V and 5 bases from J; bases unmatched to any gene: 4. Germline-derived CDR1 and CDR2 are SGHRS and YFSETQ. There are 14 residues in the CDR3. The CDR3 loop is CASRTSGSNNEQFF. The CDR3 nucleotides are TGCGCCAGCAGGACTAGCGGGTCCAACAATGAGCAGTTCTTC. Full variable domain (rest looked up from reference TRBV5-1 and TRBJ2-1): KAGVTQTPRYLIKTRGQQVTLSCSPISGHRSVSWYQQTPGQGLQFLFEYFSETQRNKGNFPGRFSGRQFSNSRSEMNVSTLELGDSALYLCASRTSGSNNEQFFGPGTRLTVL.

The V call is TRBV4-3, the J call TRBJ1-1; D is perhaps TRBD1 (6 bases). The CDR3 runs 15 residues. The ends were cut back, 2 bases at V and 1 base at J, with 11 bases in the middle. Germline V gene lookup returns CDR1 LGHNA and CDR2 YSLEER. This CDR3 reads CASSQIPTGNTEAFF. The DNA for the CDR3 is TGCGCCAGCAGCCAAATTCCGACAGGGAACACTGAAGCTTTCTTT.

This sequence joins TRBV4-3 and TRBJ2-5; 7 bases map to TRBD2. CDR1 is LGHNA, CDR2 YSLEER, per germline. The CDR3 extends over 17 amino acids. V was clipped by 0 bases and J by 1 base; unmatched bases: 8. CDR3 sequence reads: CASSQDLTSHSQETQYF. Written as DNA, the CDR3 is TGCGCCAGCAGCCAAGATTTGACTAGCCACAGCCAAGAGACCCAGTACTTC.

The CDR3 sequence: CSVRPGGGTGELFF. The CDR3 DNA is TGCAGCGTGCGCCCAGGGGGCGGGACCGGGGAGCTGTTTTTT. This chain links TRBV29-1 with TRBJ2-2, with 8 bases identical to TRBD1. CDR1 is SQVTM and CDR2 is ANQGSEA in the germline V gene. CDR3 length: 14 amino acids. Trimming at V came to 6 bases and at J to 5 bases, leaving 8 bases not matched to a gene.

The chain has TRBV27 and TRBJ1-1; no definite D call. V lost 4 bases to trimming and J lost 0 bases, with 15 bases between them. The CDR3 is 16 residues long. Germline loops: CDR1 MNHEY, CDR2 SMNVEV (reference sequence). The CDR3 nucleotides read TGTGCCAGCAGTTACGAATTGGACTCGATGAACACTGAAGCTTTCTTT. It translates to CASSYELDSMNTEAFF.

This clonotype was detected a few times. The chain has TRBV13 and TRBJ2-1; TRBD2 agrees at 13 bases. Germline loops: CDR1 PRHDT, CDR2 FYEKMQ (reference sequence). This CDR3 is built from 13 residues. V lost 7 bases, J lost 8 bases, and 2 bases stayed unmatched. This chain's CDR3 is CASTGLAGDEQFF. CDR3 bases: TGTGCCAGCACCGGACTAGCGGGAGATGAGCAGTTCTTC.

J is TRBJ2-5 and V is TRBV11-1; a possible D gene is TRBD1 (5 bases). V was shortened by 6 bases and J by 2 bases, with 10 bases between the two germline ends. Germline-derived CDR1 and CDR2 are SGHAT and FQDESV (reference sequence). The CDR3 is made up of 13 amino acids. The CDR3 DNA follows: TGTGCCAGCAGGAAAAGACAGCAAGAGACCCAGTACTTC. Its protein product is CASRKRQQETQYF.

The chain recombines TRBV21-1 with TRBJ1-2. TRBV21-1 is noted as a pseudogene. CDR3 size: 13 residues. CDR3 residues: CASTIEEYYGYTF. The CDR3, as DNA: TGTGCCAGCACCATAGAAGAATACTATGGCTACACCTTC.

This clonotype was recorded a few times. The chain has TRBV6-1 and TRBJ2-5; 9 nucleotides line up with TRBD1. The CDR3 contains 14 residues. V trimming: 6 bases; J trimming: 2 bases; junction bases outside the gene matches: 4. Germline CDR1 and CDR2: MNHNS and SASEGT. The DNA of the CDR3 is TGTGCCAGCAGCGGGGACAGGGCTCAAGAGACCCAGTACTTC. Protein: CASSGDRAQETQYF.

The chain couples TRBV9 to TRBJ1-3, with D perhaps matching TRBD1 (5 bases). Germline V gives CDR1 SGDLS, CDR2 YYNGEE. V was clipped by 4 bases and J by 6 bases, with 17 bases between them. The CDR3 runs to 15 residues. The CDR3 loop reads CASSPQTASTNTIYF. Here the CDR3 DNA reads TGTGCCAGCAGCCCGCAGACAGCGTCGACAAACACCATATATTTT.

Remarks on this clonotype: With a much larger clone just one base away, this may be a read error. The J gene is TRBJ2-1, the V gene TRBV4-3; TRBD2 matches 9 bases. Germline CDR1 LGHNA, CDR2 YSLEER. This CDR3 comprises 16 residues. V lost 0 bases and J lost 4; bases outside the gene matches: 4. As DNA, the CDR3 is TGCGCCAGCAGCCAAGATCGGGCGGGAGGGTACAATGAGCAGTTCTTC. It translates to CASSQDRAGGYNEQFF.

This clonotype was counted only a few times. The rearrangement joins TRBV27 to TRBJ2-3; D is unclear. With 10 bases removed from V and 5 bases from J, the gap between germline ends came to 13 bases. The CDR3 is made up of 12 amino acids. Per the germline V gene, CDR1 is MNHEY and CDR2 is SMNVEV (reference sequence). This CDR3 is CATTDRVDTQYF. The DNA of the CDR3 is TGTGCCACCACAGATAGGGTAGATACGCAGTATTTT.

The chain links TRBV18 to TRBJ1-1; TRBD1 aligns across 10 bases. CDR1 and CDR2 (germline): KGHSH, LQKENI. Trimming cost V 5 bases and J 1 base; bases outside gene matches: 4. The CDR3 is 15 residues long. The CDR3 nucleotides are TGTGCCAGCTCAGAGGACAGGGGGGGGAACACTGAAGCTTTCTTT. Its translation: CASSEDRGGNTEAFF.

The CDR3 loop is CASSFLSSRGSTDTQYF. Written as DNA, the CDR3 is TGTGCCAGCAGTTTTCTTTCTAGCAGGGGGAGCACAGATACGCAGTATTTT. This sequence joins TRBV27 and TRBJ2-3; TRBD1 matches at 7 bases. The J segment lost 0 bases and the V segment lost 3 bases, leaving 9 bases of the junction unmatched. Germline V gene sequence: CDR1 MNHEY, CDR2 SMNVEV (reference sequence). The CDR3 totals 17 residues.

The sample holds a few counts of this clonotype. The gene calls are TRBV6-4 and TRBJ2-1; no definite D call. This CDR3 is built from 16 residues. V was clipped by 3 bases and J by 0 bases, with 12 bases between them. Germline assignment: CDR1 MRHNA and CDR2 SNTAGT. This chain's CDR3 is CASSEVSRSSYNEQFF. In DNA form, the CDR3 reads TGTGCCAGCAGTGAAGTGAGCAGGAGCTCCTACAATGAGCAGTTCTTC.

The chain has TRBV7-6 and TRBJ2-1; 14 positions agree with TRBD2. Germline V gene lookup returns CDR1 SGHVS and CDR2 FNYEAQ. This CDR3 comprises 19 residues. The trim removed 2 bases at V and 1 base at J, leaving 7 bases unmatched. CDR3 loop: CASSLQGGTSGRSYNEQFF. In DNA, the CDR3 is TGTGCCAGCAGCTTACAGGGGGGGACTAGCGGGAGATCCTACAATGAGCAGTTCTTC.

The V and J genes are TRBV5-1 and TRBJ2-5; D is unclear. The CDR3 loop spans 15 amino acids. Germline loops: CDR1 SGHRS, CDR2 YFSETQ. V lost 0 bases and J 2 bases, leaving 11 bases between the germline ends. The CDR3 spells CASSLATRLQETQYF. CDR3 in DNA: TGCGCCAGCAGCTTGGCCACGAGGTTACAAGAGACCCAGTACTTC.

This clonotype was observed a few times. Here the CDR3 reads CASSTGGVYNEQFF. The CDR3 DNA reads TGTGCCAGCAGCACTGGGGGGGTCTACAATGAGCAGTTCTTC. V gene TRBV11-2 combines with J gene TRBJ2-1, with TRBD2 matching 7 bases. Germline V gene data show CDR1 as SGHAT and CDR2 as FQNNGV. With 5 bases clipped from V and 3 bases from J, the junction kept 4 bases outside the gene matches. This CDR3 has 14 amino acids.

There are a few counts of this clonotype. This chain uses TRBV24-1 with TRBJ2-2; D uncertain. From germline, CDR1 is KGHDR and CDR2 SFDVKD. This CDR3 has 15 amino acids. V lost 6 bases, J lost 0 bases, and 10 bases lay in between. CDR3 bases: TGTGCCACCAGTCGAGCCCCTGCGAACACCGGGGAGCTGTTTTTT. It encodes CATSRAPANTGELFF.

The sample holds a few counts of this clonotype. The chain links TRBV25-1 to TRBJ2-7; TRBD2 matches 8 bases. CDR3 length equals 13 residues. Germline V CDR1 and CDR2: MGHDK, SYGVNS. Unmatched junction bases numbered 7, after V lost 6 bases and J lost 6 bases. CDR3 coding DNA: TGTGCCAGCAGGGTGGGACTAGTTTCCGAGCAGTACTTC. Protein: CASRVGLVSEQYF.

J is TRBJ2-3 and V is TRBV9; perhaps D is TRBD1 or TRBD2 (5 bases each). In germline, CDR1 is SGDLS, CDR2 YYNGEE. CDR3 length: 17 residues. V was cut by 4 bases and J by 5 bases, with 23 bases left in between. In DNA form, the CDR3 reads TGTGCCAGCAGCTACTACCCCGGGACGTCTTCCGTAGATACGCAGTATTTT. This sequence encodes CASSYYPGTSSVDTQYF.

A single count supports this clonotype. The chain employs TRBV6-1 and TRBJ2-1; 8 bases fit TRBD2. Looked up from germline, CDR1 is MNHNS and CDR2 is SASEGT. The CDR3 is 14 residues long. The junction had 5 bases not matched to a gene; V was cut back by 6 bases and J by 4 bases. The CDR3 DNA sequence: TGTGCCAGCAGCACAGCGGGAGAGTACAATGAGCAGTTCTTC. Its translation: CASSTAGEYNEQFF.

In this sample, this clonotype turned up a few times. The rearrangement links TRBV5-1 to TRBJ2-1, with TRBD1 matching over 8 bases. The CDR3 contains 15 residues. Germline CDR1 SGHRS, CDR2 YFSETQ. The ends lost 0 bases at V and 5 bases at J; junction bases unmatched: 4. The CDR3 reads CASSLVQGANNEQFF. As DNA, the CDR3 is TGCGCCAGCAGCTTGGTTCAGGGGGCAAACAATGAGCAGTTCTTC.

The CDR3 is CASGKGSNQPQHF. CDR3 sequence (DNA): TGTGCCAGTGGGAAGGGTAGCAATCAGCCCCAGCATTTT. The genes are TRBV12-3 or TRBV12-4 and TRBJ1-5; unclear D gene. CDR3 length equals 13 residues. V lost 9 bases to trimming and J lost 0 bases, with 9 bases between them.